The next 31 T cell receptor beta chains were all read from a single sample in a study of blood T cell repertoires in COVID-19. Profiling relied on immunoSEQ multiplex PCR, and the TCRdb table lists in-frame clones only, not all of them. Of over 120,000 clones listed, less than 80% were seen once; the top ten hold 3.5% to 5.5%. Sequenced sample: peripheral blood. The receptors come from an elderly woman with active or convalescent COVID-19.

The chain recombines TRBV4-2 with TRBJ1-1; no clear D gene. The CDR3 spans 13 residues. Germline V gene lookup returns CDR1 LGHNA and CDR2 YNFKEQ. The V end lost 1 base, the J end lost 8 bases, and 11 bases lay between the germline ends. CDR3 protein: CASSQGLWREAFF. The DNA for the CDR3 is TGTGCCAGCAGCCAAGGGTTGTGGAGGGAAGCTTTCTTT.

The chain links TRBV6-6 to TRBJ2-1; 8 nucleotides align to TRBD2. The CDR3 has 16 amino acids. Germline values: CDR1 MNHNY, CDR2 SVGAGI (reference sequence). After removal of 1 base from V and 7 bases from J, the junction contained 9 bases not matched to a gene. The chain's CDR3 is CASSYFTAGVKNEQFF. The DNA for the CDR3 is TGTGCCAGCAGTTACTTTACAGCGGGGGTAAAGAATGAGCAGTTCTTC.

As regards this clone: This CDR3 is also generated by other DNA sequences in the sample. The gene calls are TRBV3-1 (or the pseudogene TRBV3-2) and TRBJ1-2; 11 bases align to TRBD1. CDR3 length equals 16 residues. V lost 4 bases, J lost 11 bases, and 15 bases stayed unmatched. CDR1 LGHDT and CDR2 YNNKEL come from the germline V gene (reference sequence). The CDR3 loop reads CASSLGQGAAFLGYTF. CDR3 DNA sequence: TGTGCCAGCAGCCTCGGACAGGGGGCAGCTTTTCTTGGTTACACCTTC.

The chain joins TRBV6-2 or TRBV6-3 to TRBJ1-5, with 7 positions matching TRBD1. The CDR3 runs 14 residues. The ends lost 5 bases at V and 4 bases at J; junction bases unmatched: 5. CDR1 and CDR2 (germline): MNHEY, SVGEGT. The CDR3 here is CASSRPGGNQPQHF. Here the CDR3 DNA reads TGTGCCAGCAGTCGCCCAGGGGGAAATCAGCCCCAGCATTTT.

The chain carries TRBV3-1 (or the pseudogene TRBV3-2) and TRBJ2-1; TRBD1 aligns across 9 bases. Germline V gene sequence: CDR1 LGHDT, CDR2 YNNKEL (reference sequence). The V and J ends lost 0 bases and 3 bases, in that order; junction bases with no gene match: 9. The CDR3 is 18 amino acids. CDR3 region: CASSQDRRTGALYNEQFF. The CDR3 DNA follows: TGTGCCAGCAGCCAAGATCGTAGGACAGGGGCTCTCTACAATGAGCAGTTCTTC.

In this sample, this clone turned up once. The genes are TRBV5-1 and TRBJ2-3, with 8 bases matching TRBD1. CDR1 SGHRS and CDR2 YFSETQ come from the germline V gene. Losses at the gene ends were 4 bases for V and 2 bases for J; bases not matched to a gene: 9. The length of the CDR3 is 16 residues. The CDR3 here is CASSQGQAPNTDTQYF. The CDR3 nucleotides read TGCGCCAGCAGCCAGGGACAGGCGCCTAACACAGATACGCAGTATTTT.

Only one count was recorded for this clone. The chain recombines TRBV11-2 with TRBJ2-7; tentatively, D is TRBD1 (6 bases). This CDR3 is built from 15 residues. The V end lost 4 bases, the J end lost 2 bases, and 15 bases lay between the germline ends. The germline CDR1 and CDR2 sequences are SGHAT and FQNNGV. The CDR3: CASSSAGTRAYEQYF. The CDR3, as DNA: TGTGCCAGCAGCTCGGCCGGGACAAGAGCCTACGAGCAGTACTTC.

This chain links TRBV10-2 with TRBJ1-2; no clear D. Trimming took off 3 bases at V and 1 base at J, with 6 bases between the two ends. Germline CDR1 reads WSHSY; CDR2 reads SAAADI. The CDR3 has 13 residues. Written as DNA, the CDR3 is TGCGCCAGCAGTGATCAAAATAACTATGGCTACACCTTC. Translating gives CASSDQNNYGYTF.

The chain combines TRBV6-5 with TRBJ2-3; tentative D call: TRBD1 (5 bases). The CDR3 contains 12 residues. CDR1 and CDR2 from the germline V gene are MNHEY and SVGAGI. V lost 6 bases and J 14 bases, leaving 18 bases between the germline ends. The CDR3 loop is CASSSYRNPGYF. As DNA, the CDR3 is TGTGCCAGCAGCTCTTACAGGAACCCGGGGTATTTT.

The chain combines TRBV5-1 with TRBJ1-2; 8 positions match TRBD1. V shed 7 bases and J 0 bases; nucleotides not matched to a gene: 11. CDR3 length: 16 amino acids. Germline V lookup: CDR1 SGHRS, CDR2 YFSETQ. CDR3 sequence reads: CASGPRGRKANYGYTF. The CDR3 coding sequence is TGCGCCAGCGGACCCAGGGGGCGCAAAGCTAACTATGGCTACACCTTC.

The chain uses TRBV30 and TRBJ1-3; D not certain. CDR1 and CDR2 (germline): GTSNPN, SVGIG (reference sequence). The CDR3 length is 16 residues. The V gene lost 7 bases and the J gene lost 0 bases, with 19 bases spanning the gap. The CDR3 is CASSQPLRGSGNTIYF. CDR3 DNA sequence: TGTGCCTCCTCTCAACCTCTACGGGGCTCTGGAAACACCATATATTTT.

The chain joins TRBV30 to TRBJ1-5; D gene uncertain. V lost 2 bases and J lost 2, with 10 bases in between. Per the germline V gene, CDR1 is GTSNPN and CDR2 is SVGIG (reference sequence). CDR3 length: 14 amino acids. The CDR3 sequence is CAWSLSVGNQPQHF. CDR3 coding DNA: TGTGCCTGGAGTCTATCGGTTGGCAATCAGCCCCAGCATTTT.

The rearrangement uses TRBV2 and TRBJ1-2; TRBD1 is a possible D gene (5 bases). The ends were cut back, 4 bases at V and 6 bases at J, with 12 bases in the middle. Germline values: CDR1 SNHLY, CDR2 FYNNEI. The CDR3 is 13 amino acids. The CDR3 sequence: CASSVETANGYTF. As DNA, the CDR3 is TGTGCCAGCAGTGTGGAGACAGCCAATGGCTACACCTTC.

Only a few counts were recorded for this clone. The chain employs TRBV7-2 and TRBJ1-3, with no clear D. There are 12 residues in the CDR3. V gave up 5 bases and J gave up 4 bases, with 6 bases separating them. The V gene's germline CDR1 is SGHTA and CDR2 FQGNSA. The CDR3 coding sequence is TGTGCCAGCAGCCCCCAGGGAAACACCATATATTTT. Encoded protein: CASSPQGNTIYF.

V and J are TRBV4-3 and TRBJ1-1; no reliable D call. Trimming left V 0 bases short and J 5 bases short, with 10 bases between. Germline V CDR1 and CDR2: LGHNA, YSLEER. The CDR3 loop spans 14 amino acids. The CDR3 region has the DNA TGCGCCAGCAGCCAAGAGCGGGGTTCGACTGAAGCTTTCTTT. Translation gives CASSQERGSTEAFF.

As DNA, the CDR3 is TGTGCCAGTAATCGACAGGGCGTGAACACTGAAGCTTTCTTT. Translating it yields CASNRQGVNTEAFF. This chain uses TRBV19 with TRBJ1-1, with 7 bases fitting TRBD1. After removal of 7 bases from V and 0 bases from J, the junction contained 5 bases not matched to a gene. CDR1 is LNHDA, CDR2 SQIVND, per germline (reference sequence). There are 14 residues in the CDR3.

This chain uses TRBV3-1 (or the pseudogene TRBV3-2) with TRBJ2-1; TRBD2 might be the D (6 bases). CDR1 LGHDT and CDR2 YNNKEL come from the germline V gene (reference sequence). The CDR3 extends over 15 amino acids. V lost 4 bases, J lost 5 bases, and 15 bases lay in between. The CDR3 DNA reads as TGTGCCAGCAGCCCCCAGTGGAGGGGACACAATGAGCAGTTCTTC. It translates to CASSPQWRGHNEQFF.

The chain couples TRBV4-2 to TRBJ2-1; 10 bases align to TRBD2. CDR1 and CDR2 from the germline V gene are LGHNA and YNFKEQ. Trimming took 3 bases from V and 6 from J; bases not matched to a gene: 2. This CDR3 comprises 14 residues. CDR3 nucleotides: TGTGCCAGCAGCCATAGCGGGGGGACCAATGAGCAGTTCTTC. As protein: CASSHSGGTNEQFF.

The chain links TRBV12-2 to TRBJ1-4. TRBV12-2 corresponds to a pseudogene. The CDR3 extends over 15 amino acids. The CDR3 here is CASLQSRGAGEKLFF. CDR3 DNA: TGTGCAAGTCTCCAGTCGCGGGGGGCTGGAGAAAAACTGTTTTTT.

This chain uses TRBV4-1 with TRBJ2-3; no definite D call. This CDR3 is 13 amino acids long. V was shortened by 4 bases and J by 2 bases, with 7 bases between the two germline ends. The V gene's germline CDR1 is MGHRA and CDR2 YSYEKL. The CDR3 loop reads CASSPRLTDTQYF. CDR3 nucleotide sequence: TGCGCCAGCAGCCCCCGTCTCACAGATACGCAGTATTTT.

This clone showed up just a few times. The genes are TRBV5-6 and TRBJ1-3; TRBD1 matches at 8 bases. The length of the CDR3 is 16 residues. Unmatched junction bases numbered 2, after V lost 0 bases and J lost 0 bases. The germline V gene has CDR1 SGHDT and CDR2 YYEEEE. CDR3 protein: CASSLGTGISGNTIYF. For the CDR3, the DNA is TGTGCCAGCAGCTTGGGGACAGGGATCTCTGGAAACACCATATATTTT.

A single count supports this clone. The rearrangement uses TRBV23-1 and TRBJ1-2; D may be TRBD1 (5 bases). Being an ORF, TRBV23-1 has a function that is uncertain. This CDR3 is 15 amino acids long. V dropped 0 bases and J dropped 5 bases, with 13 bases sitting between them. CDR3 residues: CASSQSGGTGYGYTF. The CDR3 DNA is TGCGCCAGCAGTCAATCGGGAGGGACCGGGTATGGCTACACCTTC.

V gene TRBV2 combines with J gene TRBJ1-4; a possible D gene is TRBD1 (5 bases). This CDR3 contains 16 residues. V was clipped by 8 bases and J by 0 bases, with 16 bases between them. CDR1 and CDR2 (germline): SNHLY, FYNNEI. The CDR3 nucleotides read TGTGCCAGCGAACCGCAGGGCAGGGCAACTAATGAAAAACTGTTTTTT. This codes for CASEPQGRATNEKLFF. Filled out from reference TRBV2 and TRBJ1-4, the complete variable domain reads EPEVTQTPSHQVTQMGQEVILRCVPISNHLYFYWYRQILGQKVEFLVSFYNNEISEKSEIFDDQFSVERPDGSNFTLKIRSTKLEDSAMYFCASEPQGRATNEKLFFGSGTQLSVL.

This chain connects TRBV4-3 to TRBJ1-2; no reliable D call. Germline CDR1 is LGHNA and CDR2 is YSLEER. CDR3 length equals 13 residues. Deletions cut 0 bases from V and 3 bases from J, with 5 bases between. The CDR3 is CASSQDRDYGYTF. The CDR3 DNA follows: TGCGCCAGCAGCCAAGACCGGGACTATGGCTACACCTTC.

As DNA, the CDR3 is TGTGCCAGCAGCTTAGAACGTGTCCGACCGACTTACGAGCAGTACTTC. Protein: CASSLERVRPTYEQYF. The V and J genes are TRBV7-8 and TRBJ2-7; D ambiguous. Per the germline V gene, CDR1 is SGHVS and CDR2 is FQNEAQ. There are 16 residues in the CDR3. V lost 1 base and J 4 bases, leaving 17 bases between the germline ends.

The chain joins TRBV18 to TRBJ2-5, with 7 bases matching TRBD2. The J segment lost 1 base and the V segment lost 3 bases, leaving 8 bases of the junction unmatched. The CDR3 spans 16 residues. Germline V lookup: CDR1 KGHSH, CDR2 LQKENI. The CDR3, as DNA: TGTGCCAGCTCACCCAATACCTGGGGGGGCCAAGAGACCCAGTACTTC. This encodes CASSPNTWGGQETQYF.

The chain couples TRBV18 to TRBJ1-1; 9 nucleotides match TRBD1. In germline, CDR1 is KGHSH, CDR2 LQKENI. Germline trimming cut 5 bases from V and 1 base from J; bases unmatched to any gene: 8. The CDR3 extends over 16 amino acids. This chain's CDR3 is CASSTTGGHGNTEAFF. CDR3 DNA: TGTGCCAGCTCAACTACAGGGGGCCATGGGAACACTGAAGCTTTCTTT.

The chain is built from TRBV3-1 (or the pseudogene TRBV3-2) and TRBJ2-7, with D perhaps TRBD2 (5 bases). CDR1 is LGHDT, CDR2 YNNKEL, per germline (reference sequence). Trimming took off 4 bases at V and 1 base at J, with 11 bases between the two ends. CDR3 length: 14 residues. The chain's CDR3 is CASSPGGGSYEQYF. DNA for the CDR3: TGTGCCAGCAGCCCCGGAGGCGGGTCCTACGAGCAGTACTTC.

Notes on this clone: The same CDR3 arises from other DNA sequences in this sample as well. The chain is built from TRBV30 and TRBJ1-3; TRBD1 might be the D (5 bases). Deletions cut 1 base from V and 1 base from J, with 8 bases between. CDR1 is GTSNPN, CDR2 SVGIG, per germline (reference sequence). This CDR3 contains 14 residues. CDR3 in amino acids: CAWSAGRSGNTIYF. DNA for the CDR3: TGTGCCTGGAGTGCAGGGAGGTCTGGAAACACCATATATTTT.

Only a few counts were recorded for this clone. The V and J genes are TRBV11-2 and TRBJ1-2, with D possibly matching TRBD1 (6 bases). CDR1 is SGHAT, CDR2 FQNNGV, per germline. The CDR3 has 12 residues. V dropped 5 bases and J dropped 8 bases, with 12 bases sitting between them. CDR3 DNA sequence: TGTGCCAGCAGCCTTCTAACAGGGGGCTACACCTTC. It encodes CASSLLTGGYTF.

The rearrangement links TRBV28 to TRBJ1-1; TRBD1 is a possible D gene (5 bases). The CDR3 length is 14 residues. Germline values: CDR1 MDHEN, CDR2 SYDVKM. V was clipped by 4 bases and J by 0 bases, with 9 bases between them. CDR3 coding DNA: TGTGCCAGCAGTTGGGGCCGCGTGAACACTGAAGCTTTCTTT. Translated: CASSWGRVNTEAFF.